Here is one TCR beta chain with its context. This table comes from immunoSEQ multiplex PCR, and its TCRdb copy is limited to in-frame clones, with some not included. This sample has hundreds of thousands of clones, with 70% to 90% found just once. This entry belongs to a study of blood T cell repertoires in COVID-19. The germline gives CDR1 MNHEY, CDR2 SVGAGI. This CDR3 spans 15 amino acids. V was clipped by 8 bases and J by 5 bases; unmatched bases: 9. Cohort allocation depended upon clinical history that participants reported. The receptor was derived from a woman aged 45 to 65 with acute COVID-19. This rearrangement joins TRBV6-5 to TRBJ2-3; 11 positions match TRBD2. The specimen sequenced was PBMCs or T cells enriched from blood (not recorded which). This CDR3 is CASRRSGRVGDTQYF. The CDR3 bases are TGTGCCAGCCGGCGTAGCGGGAGGGTTGGAGATACGCAGTATTTT.